The 21 T cell receptor beta chains listed next were all sequenced from one sample in a study of blood T cell repertoires in COVID-19. Assay used: immunoSEQ multiplex PCR; TCRdb lists only in-frame clones, some missing. The sample carries some 270,000 clones, approximately 91% recorded once. Input material: peripheral blood. The origin of the receptors is a man aged 50 to 59 with acute or convalescent COVID-19.

J is TRBJ2-1 and V is TRBV5-1, with 9 bases fitting TRBD1. There are 15 residues in the CDR3. Losses at the gene ends were 4 bases for V and 6 bases for J; bases not matched to a gene: 8. The V gene's germline CDR1 is SGHRS and CDR2 YFSETQ. The CDR3 sequence is CASSRPDRGFNEQFF. The CDR3 bases are TGCGCCAGCAGCCGTCCGGACAGGGGTTTCAATGAGCAGTTCTTC.

The chain carries TRBV30 and TRBJ1-5, with 7 bases fitting TRBD1. Germline lookup yields CDR1 GTSNPN and CDR2 SVGIG (reference sequence). V lost 1 base to trimming and J lost 3 bases; unmatched junction nucleotides: 6. The CDR3 contains 15 residues. Written as DNA, the CDR3 is TGTGCCTGGAGTGAGGGGGCGGCAGTCAATCAGCCCCAGCATTTT. Translation: CAWSEGAAVNQPQHF.

About this clone: The same CDR3 arises from other DNA sequences in this sample as well. This rearrangement joins TRBV19 to TRBJ1-2; 9 bases match TRBD1. In germline, CDR1 is LNHDA, CDR2 SQIVND (reference sequence). The ends lost 3 bases at V and 6 bases at J; junction bases unmatched: 5. The CDR3 is 14 amino acids. Here the CDR3 DNA reads TGTGCCAGTAGTATCCGGACAGGGGAAAATGGCTACACCTTC. Encoded protein: CASSIRTGENGYTF.

The chain employs TRBV14 and TRBJ2-3, with a possible D match to TRBD2 (7 bases). The CDR3 length is 16 residues. Germline V gene data show CDR1 as SGHDN and CDR2 as FVKESK. Trimming took off 0 bases at V and 6 bases at J, with 16 bases between the two ends. CDR3 bases: TGTGCCAGCAGCCAAGATCAAGGTGGGGGGGCGGATACGCAGTATTTT. Its protein is CASSQDQGGGADTQYF. Complete variable domain (other parts from reference TRBV14 and TRBJ2-3): EAGVTQFPSHSVIEKGQTVTLRCDPISGHDNLYWYRRVMGKEIKFLLHFVKESKQDESGMPNNRFLAERTGGTYSTLKVQPAELEDSGVYFCASSQDQGGGADTQYFGPGTRLTVL.

V is TRBV11-2 and J is TRBJ1-1; possibly TRBD1 for D (5 bases). V shed 1 base and J shed 9 bases, with 12 bases lying between them. This CDR3 is built from 13 residues. Germline lookup yields CDR1 SGHAT and CDR2 FQNNGV. This CDR3 is CASSLVAGVKAFF. In DNA form, the CDR3 reads TGTGCCAGCAGCTTAGTAGCGGGGGTCAAAGCTTTCTTT.

The chain carries TRBV6-5 and TRBJ1-2; TRBD1 matches 7 bases. This CDR3 region has 14 residues. The ends lost 7 bases at V and 8 bases at J; junction bases unmatched: 13. CDR1 is MNHEY and CDR2 is SVGAGI in the germline V gene. The CDR3 here is CASTESRGLGGYTF. The CDR3 nucleotides are TGTGCCAGCACGGAAAGTAGGGGGCTAGGCGGCTACACCTTC.

A remark on this clone: The junction does not match germline at one end; this may be a read error. This sequence joins TRBV3-1 (or the pseudogene TRBV3-2) and TRBJ1-2; 7 bases are a match to TRBD1. Looked up from germline, CDR1 is LGHDT and CDR2 is YNNKEL (reference sequence). There are 13 residues in the CDR3. CDR3 bases: TGTGCCAGCAGCCCCCCAGGGGGACCCTCCCGTTTCTTC. Translation gives CASSPPGGPSRFF.

J is TRBJ1-5 and V is TRBV2; D is unresolved. Germline CDR1 reads SNHLY; CDR2 reads FYNNEI. This CDR3 has 14 amino acids. The ends were cut back, 7 bases at V and 5 bases at J, with 15 bases in the middle. The CDR3 sequence is CASTSSGSYQPQHF. CDR3 nucleotides: TGTGCCAGCACCTCTTCAGGCAGTTATCAGCCCCAGCATTTT.

The chain's CDR3 is CASSQGGVGRRNEKLFF. DNA for the CDR3: TGCGCCAGCAGCCAAGGGGGGGTGGGCAGAAGGAATGAAAAACTGTTTTTT. This chain connects TRBV4-1 to TRBJ1-4, with a tentative D call TRBD1 (5 bases). The CDR3 contains 17 residues. Trimming shortened V by 1 base and J by 5 bases, and 17 bases separated the two germline ends. Germline V gene lookup returns CDR1 MGHRA and CDR2 YSYEKL.

The rearrangement links TRBV18 to TRBJ2-7, with a possible D match to TRBD1 (8 bases). Trimming pared 3 bases from V and 4 bases from J, leaving 16 bases between. This CDR3 has 15 amino acids. Germline loops: CDR1 KGHSH, CDR2 LQKENI. The CDR3 here is CASSPPRGREYEQYF. The CDR3 coding sequence is TGTGCCAGCTCACCCCCCAGGGGGCGGGAGTACGAGCAGTACTTC.

The chain is built from TRBV20-1 and TRBJ2-1; D perhaps matches TRBD1 (5 bases). The CDR3 sequence is 10 residues long. V shed 6 bases and J shed 6 bases, with 6 bases lying between them. Looked up from germline, CDR1 is DFQATT and CDR2 is SNEGSKA (reference sequence). CDR3 nucleotide sequence: TGCAGTGCCACAGGCAATGAGCAGTTCTTC. Its translation: CSATGNEQFF.

The chain joins TRBV7-2 to TRBJ1-4, with TRBD1 matching 7 bases. Germline assignment: CDR1 SGHTA and CDR2 FQGNSA. The CDR3 loop spans 14 amino acids. The V segment lost 5 bases and the J segment 8 bases; nucleotides outside the gene matches: 8. The CDR3 here is CASSRPGQMEKLFF. The CDR3 region has the DNA TGTGCCAGCAGCCGGCCGGGACAGATGGAAAAACTGTTTTTT.

The J gene is TRBJ2-5, the V gene TRBV6-5; possibly TRBD2 for D (5 bases). Germline V CDR1 and CDR2: MNHEY, SVGAGI. The CDR3 consists of 14 residues. Trimming cost V 0 bases and J 5 bases, with 10 bases left between them. This CDR3 is CASSYSPPGETQYF. The CDR3 nucleotides read TGTGCCAGCAGTTACTCGCCCCCGGGGGAGACCCAGTACTTC.

The chain couples TRBV19 to TRBJ1-1, with 10 bases lining up with TRBD1. Germline CDR1 LNHDA, CDR2 SQIVND (reference sequence). After removal of 10 bases from V and 7 bases from J, the junction contained 6 bases not matched to a gene. This CDR3 is built from 12 residues. The CDR3 loop reads CATQGQGGEAFF. DNA of the CDR3: TGTGCCACCCAAGGACAGGGGGGTGAAGCTTTCTTT.

This clone has a handful of counts. CDR3 sequence: CATSSVALNTEAFF. Here the CDR3 DNA reads TGTGCCACCAGCAGTGTGGCCTTGAACACTGAAGCTTTCTTT. The V gene is TRBV15, the J gene TRBJ1-1, with D unresolved. The CDR3 spans 14 residues. Trimming shortened V by 3 bases and J by 0 bases, and 8 bases separated the two germline ends. Germline CDR1 is LNHNV and CDR2 is YYDKDF (reference sequence).

The gene calls are TRBV5-1 and TRBJ1-5, with TRBD1 matching 10 bases. From germline, CDR1 is SGHRS and CDR2 YFSETQ. V lost 4 bases to trimming and J lost 5 bases; unmatched junction nucleotides: 3. The CDR3 has 14 amino acids. The CDR3 spells CASSTGQGDQPQHF. Written as DNA, the CDR3 is TGCGCCAGCAGCACTGGACAGGGGGATCAGCCCCAGCATTTT. The variable domain in full, completed from reference TRBV5-1 and TRBJ1-5, reads KAGVTQTPRYLIKTRGQQVTLSCSPISGHRSVSWYQQTPGQGLQFLFEYFSETQRNKGNFPGRFSGRQFSNSRSEMNVSTLELGDSALYLCASSTGQGDQPQHFGDGTRLSIL.

This rearrangement joins TRBV6-1 to TRBJ1-5, with D perhaps matching TRBD1 (5 bases). V lost 2 bases to trimming and J lost 3 bases, with 17 bases between them. Per germline, CDR1 MNHNS and CDR2 SASEGT. This CDR3 comprises 17 residues. The CDR3 DNA follows: TGTGCCAGCAGTGAAAGGTCAGGGCCTGCTGTCAATCAGCCCCAGCATTTT. The encoded protein is CASSERSGPAVNQPQHF.

The chain carries TRBV5-1 and TRBJ1-4; perhaps TRBD1 as D (6 bases). Germline values: CDR1 SGHRS, CDR2 YFSETQ. The CDR3 length is 14 residues. V gave up 4 bases and J gave up 5 bases, with 12 bases separating them. CDR3 loop: CASSILQGNEKLFF. CDR3 sequence (DNA): TGCGCCAGCAGCATTCTACAGGGAAATGAAAAACTGTTTTTT.

This clone is a singleton in its sample. The J gene is TRBJ1-2, the V gene TRBV12-3 or TRBV12-4, with TRBD1 matching 9 bases. CDR3 length: 13 amino acids. The V segment lost 6 bases and the J segment 7 bases; nucleotides outside the gene matches: 6. The CDR3 nucleotides are TGTGCCAGCAGCCTACAGGGGGCTCGTGGCTACACCTTC. Its protein product is CASSLQGARGYTF.

The J gene is TRBJ2-3, the V gene TRBV14, with D unresolved. Per germline, CDR1 SGHDN and CDR2 FVKESK. Trimming cost V 2 bases and J 5 bases, with 5 bases left between them. The CDR3 runs to 12 residues. CDR3 amino acids: CASSQFRDTQYF. CDR3 nucleotide sequence: TGTGCCAGCAGCCAATTCAGAGATACGCAGTATTTT.

The chain uses TRBV21-1 and TRBJ2-7; TRBD2 reflects the table's D call only, with no check against the DNA. TRBV21-1 is a pseudogene segment. CDR3 length equals 16 residues. The CDR3 DNA sequence: TGTGCCAGCAGCAAATGGCTAGCGGGGGGGCCGCGCGAGCAGTACTTC. Translated, it gives CASSKWLAGGPREQYF.